Shown below are 22 T cell receptor beta chains from a single sample sequenced in a study of shared clonotypes between healthy human individuals. The table came from immunoSEQ multiplex PCR; TCRdb's copy has only in-frame clones and leaves some out. The top ten clones hold approximately 1.7% of a sample with 2 million to 2.5 million clones, under 95% of them seen once. Terminally differentiated effector memory CD45RA+ cells were excluded from the naive CD8 cells, which were CD45RO-negative and positively selected for CCR7. The sequenced sample consisted of naive CD8+ T cells from PBMCs. These TCRs come from a man aged 18 to 29 in good health. Some clones in this sample may be carry-over from other donors' samples.

The chain joins TRBV27 to TRBJ2-7, with 8 bases fitting TRBD1. CDR3 length equals 15 residues. The V and J ends lost 7 bases and 3 bases, in that order; junction bases with no gene match: 11. Germline lookup yields CDR1 MNHEY and CDR2 SMNVEV (reference sequence). CDR3 residues: CASTDGQGPNYEQYF. The CDR3 nucleotides are TGTGCCAGCACCGACGGACAGGGTCCAAACTACGAGCAGTACTTC.

This chain joins TRBV4-3 and TRBJ2-1; D is possibly TRBD2 (5 bases). Trimming shortened V by 2 bases and J by 8 bases, and 10 bases separated the two germline ends. Germline CDR1 LGHNA, CDR2 YSLEER. This CDR3 has 13 amino acids. CDR3 sequence (DNA): TGCGCCAGCAGCCAAAGTGGGCGGGATGAGCAGTTCTTC. Protein product: CASSQSGRDEQFF.

About this clone: The sample contains more than one DNA sequence encoding this CDR3. The chain is built from TRBV27 and TRBJ2-1, with unresolved D. Deletions cut 1 base from V and 0 bases from J, with 4 bases between. CDR3 length: 14 amino acids. CDR1 is MNHEY, CDR2 SMNVEV, per germline (reference sequence). The CDR3 DNA follows: TGTGCCAGCAGTTTATTTGGCTCCTACAATGAGCAGTTCTTC. It translates to CASSLFGSYNEQFF.

The chain links TRBV2 to TRBJ2-2, with 7 bases matching TRBD2. The CDR3 consists of 21 residues. The germline V gene encodes CDR1 SNHLY and CDR2 FYNNEI. V was pared by 1 base and J by 4 bases, with 21 bases of the junction left unmatched. For the CDR3, the DNA is TGTGCCAGCAGTGAAGATGGAACAGCGTGCCCGACTAAGCGGGGCACCGGGGAGCTGTTTTTT. Translating gives CASSEDGTACPTKRGTGELFF.

V and J are TRBV15 and TRBJ1-4; weak D call: TRBD1 (6 bases). The germline CDR1 and CDR2 sequences are LNHNV and YYDKDF (reference sequence). Trimming removed 8 bases from V and 0 bases from J, with 13 bases in between. This CDR3 has 15 amino acids. DNA for the CDR3: TGTGCCACCTCGGGGGGCGGGGCAACTAATGAAAAACTGTTTTTT. Translation: CATSGGGATNEKLFF.

V gene TRBV30 combines with J gene TRBJ2-3, with 7 bases lining up with TRBD2. V shed 0 bases, J shed 2 bases, and the junction held 2 bases outside the gene matches. Germline CDR1 is GTSNPN and CDR2 is SVGIG (reference sequence). The CDR3 consists of 14 residues. The CDR3: CAWSVAGPTDTQYF. The DNA for the CDR3 is TGTGCCTGGAGTGTAGCGGGACCCACAGATACGCAGTATTTT.

This chain connects TRBV9 to TRBJ2-2; D is perhaps TRBD1 (6 bases). Between the trimmed V and J ends, which lost 0 bases and 3 bases, there was a span of 18 bases. Looked up from germline, CDR1 is SGDLS and CDR2 is YYNGEE. The CDR3 totals 18 residues. The CDR3 nucleotides read TGTGCCAGCAGCGTAGCAGCCCCAGGGGCGCCTTACACCGGGGAGCTGTTTTTT. This encodes CASSVAAPGAPYTGELFF.

The chain uses TRBV28 and TRBJ2-7, with 10 nucleotides matching TRBD2. CDR1 is MDHEN, CDR2 SYDVKM, per germline. V shed 2 bases and J 5 bases; nucleotides not matched to a gene: 6. This CDR3 spans 15 amino acids. The DNA for the CDR3 is TGTGCCAGCAGTTTAGGATCTAGCGGGAGTGACGAGCAGTACTTC. Amino acid sequence: CASSLGSSGSDEQYF.

This rearrangement joins TRBV28 to TRBJ2-1; D not resolved. Looked up from germline, CDR1 is MDHEN and CDR2 is SYDVKM. The V end lost 4 bases, the J end lost 8 bases, and 9 bases lay between the germline ends. The CDR3 totals 12 residues. The DNA for the CDR3 is TGTGCCAGCAGTTATTCTATCTATGAGCAGTTCTTC. Translating it yields CASSYSIYEQFF.

This chain uses TRBV11-2 with TRBJ2-7, with D unresolved. The CDR3 covers 13 residues. Trimming stripped 3 bases from V and 2 bases from J, with 8 bases between. CDR1 is SGHAT and CDR2 is FQNNGV in the germline V gene. DNA for the CDR3: TGTGCCAGCAGCTTTCTGACACCCTACGAGCAGTACTTC. Residues: CASSFLTPYEQYF.

The chain couples TRBV6-5 to TRBJ2-6, with D unclear. CDR1 MNHEY and CDR2 SVGAGI come from the germline V gene. Trimming cost V 6 bases and J 1 base, with 7 bases left between them. CDR3 length: 14 residues. CDR3 protein: CASRAVSGANVLTF. CDR3 DNA sequence: TGTGCCAGCAGGGCAGTGTCTGGGGCCAACGTCCTGACTTTC.

The V gene is TRBV14, the J gene TRBJ2-4; TRBD1 might be the D (6 bases). With 4 bases removed from V and 1 base from J, the gap between germline ends came to 23 bases. The CDR3 has 19 amino acids. CDR1 is SGHDN, CDR2 FVKESK, per germline. The chain's CDR3 is CASSRGPRSDRLAKNIQYF. CDR3 DNA sequence: TGTGCCAGCAGCCGGGGGCCCCGGTCCGATCGTTTGGCCAAAAACATTCAGTACTTC.

This chain joins TRBV6-4 and TRBJ2-7; D gene unclear. The CDR3 is made up of 13 amino acids. Germline V gene sequence: CDR1 MRHNA, CDR2 SNTAGT. V was cut by 10 bases and J by 0 bases, with 13 bases left in between. The CDR3 sequence is CANPGSHSYEQYF. The CDR3 nucleotides are TGTGCCAACCCGGGCTCCCACTCCTACGAGCAGTACTTC.

V and J are TRBV6-1 and TRBJ2-5; tentatively, D is TRBD1 (6 bases). The CDR3 sequence is 13 residues long. Germline V CDR1 and CDR2: MNHNS, SASEGT. Trimming shortened V by 2 bases and J by 5 bases, and 9 bases separated the two germline ends. As DNA, the CDR3 is TGTGCCAGCAGTGAATGGACAGCCGAGACCCAGTACTTC. Its protein is CASSEWTAETQYF.

V usage is TRBV18 and J usage is TRBJ2-1; 10 positions agree with TRBD2. V lost 1 base to trimming and J lost 1 base; unmatched junction nucleotides: 7. The CDR3 contains 18 residues. Germline CDR1 and CDR2: KGHSH and LQKENI. The CDR3 DNA reads as TGTGCCAGCTCACCACGGATCGGACTAGCGGATTCCTACAATGAGCAGTTCTTC. Protein sequence: CASSPRIGLADSYNEQFF.

In the case of this clone: Other DNA sequences from this sample encode an identical CDR3 as well. J is TRBJ2-6 and V is TRBV27; D uncertain. Deletions cut 4 bases from V and 2 bases from J, with 3 bases between. This CDR3 has 13 amino acids. CDR1 is MNHEY, CDR2 SMNVEV, per germline (reference sequence). The CDR3 nucleotides read TGTGCCAGCAGTTGGACTGGGGCCAACGTCCTGACTTTC. It encodes CASSWTGANVLTF.

The rearrangement uses TRBV15 and TRBJ2-7, with 7 bases identical to TRBD2. The CDR3 length is 11 residues. Per the germline V gene, CDR1 is LNHNV and CDR2 is YYDKDF (reference sequence). The V segment lost 8 bases and the J segment 3 bases; nucleotides outside the gene matches: 1. CDR3 DNA: TGTGCCACCGGGGGGGGCTACGAGCAGTACTTC. Its translation is CATGGGYEQYF.

A word on this clone: The sample carries other DNA sequences with the same CDR3. The chain combines TRBV27 with TRBJ2-7; 8 bases agree with TRBD2. Trimming removed 3 bases from V and 2 bases from J; junction bases left unmatched: 3. The germline gives CDR1 MNHEY, CDR2 SMNVEV (reference sequence). The CDR3 runs 14 residues. The CDR3 sequence is CASSFRGGTYEQYF. As DNA, the CDR3 is TGTGCCAGCAGTTTTCGCGGGGGGACCTACGAGCAGTACTTC.

About this clone: The junction shows a germline mismatch at one end, possibly a read error. The CDR3 loop reads CASSIYEGSYNKQFF. DNA for the CDR3: TGTGCCAGTAGTATATACGAAGGGTCCTACAATAAGCAGTTCTTC. This sequence joins TRBV19 and TRBJ2-1, with D unresolved. The CDR3 extends over 15 amino acids. Germline V gene lookup returns CDR1 LNHDA and CDR2 SQIVND (reference sequence).

The chain employs TRBV28 and TRBJ2-7; D unclear. The CDR3 is 12 residues long. Trimming removed 0 bases at V and 6 bases at J, with 6 bases between. From germline, CDR1 is MDHEN and CDR2 SYDVKM. The CDR3 region has the DNA TGTGCCAGCAGTTTATGGGGTCGCGAGCAGTACTTC. This sequence encodes CASSLWGREQYF.

This clone was seen just once. The V call is TRBV7-3, the J call TRBJ1-5; 8 bases line up with TRBD1. With 2 bases clipped from V and 2 bases from J, the junction kept 17 bases outside the gene matches. CDR1 and CDR2 (germline): SGHTA, FQGTGA. This CDR3 contains 20 residues. CDR3 amino acids: CASSLPLKAGGRGGNQPQHF. DNA for the CDR3: TGTGCCAGCAGCTTACCTCTGAAGGCAGGGGGCAGGGGTGGCAATCAGCCCCAGCATTTT.

This rearrangement joins TRBV19 to TRBJ2-2, with 7 bases matching TRBD1. Losses at the gene ends were 0 bases for V and 1 base for J; bases not matched to a gene: 14. Germline V lookup: CDR1 LNHDA, CDR2 SQIVND (reference sequence). The CDR3 has 20 residues. This CDR3 is CASSIDLGSKGAKNTGELFF. The CDR3 DNA reads TGTGCCAGTAGTATAGATCTCGGTTCTAAGGGGGCGAAGAACACCGGGGAGCTGTTTTTT.